Sequencing of this T cell receptor beta chain was carried out in a study of cytomegalovirus exposure and HLA in healthy donors. General study findings and limits: The majority of TCR sequences were rare, yet some public TCRs appeared in many donors. Reports described diagnosis of cytomegalovirus status by the classifier as highly specific and sensitive.

Worth noting for this clone: The antigen is unknown.

The CDR3 has 14 amino acids. V gave up 3 bases and J gave up 3 bases, with 13 bases separating them. The germline gives CDR1 SGHRS, CDR2 YFSETQ. Profiling relied on immunoSEQ multiplex PCR, and the TCRdb table lists in-frame clones only, not all of them. The sample includes a few hundred thousand clones, 87% of them seen just once. The donors were in the approximately 120-subject validation cohort; that cohort was separate from the 666-subject first cohort. The sample consisted of PBMCs. The chain couples TRBV5-1 to TRBJ2-7; maybe TRBD1 (6 bases). This sequence originates from a young man in good health and CMV-seropositive. In DNA form, the CDR3 reads TGCGCCAGCAGCTCCCAGGGGTCTCTCTACGAGCAGTACTTC. As protein: CASSSQGSLYEQYF.